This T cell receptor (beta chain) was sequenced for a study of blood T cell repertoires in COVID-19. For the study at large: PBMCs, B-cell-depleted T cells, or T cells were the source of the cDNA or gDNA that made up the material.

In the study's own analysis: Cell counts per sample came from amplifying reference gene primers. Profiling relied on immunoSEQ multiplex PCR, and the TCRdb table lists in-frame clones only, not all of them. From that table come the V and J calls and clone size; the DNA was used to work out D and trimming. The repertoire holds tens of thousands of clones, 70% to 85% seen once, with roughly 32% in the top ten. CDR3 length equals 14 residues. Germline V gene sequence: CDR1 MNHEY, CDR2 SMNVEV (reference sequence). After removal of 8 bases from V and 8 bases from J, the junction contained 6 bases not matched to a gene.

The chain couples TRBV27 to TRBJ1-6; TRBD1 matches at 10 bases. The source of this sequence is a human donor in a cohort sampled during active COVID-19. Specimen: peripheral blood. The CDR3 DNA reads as TGTGCCAGCGGATGGACAGGGGGGGATTCACCCCTCCACTTT. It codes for CASGWTGGDSPLHF.